This T cell receptor (beta chain) was recovered during a study of cytomegalovirus exposure and HLA in healthy donors. Looking at the study overall: Both the 120 validation repertoires and the approximately 670 first-cohort repertoires used the same platform, as reported by a later analysis. The study, taken as a whole, reports: The study flagged roughly 150 TCR beta chains as cytomegalovirus-associated.

CDR1 and CDR2 from the germline V gene are WSHSY and SAAADI. V was clipped by 8 bases and J by 3 bases, with 5 bases between them. CDR3 size: 10 residues. To note about this clone: Its antigen remains unidentified.

Measured with immunoSEQ multiplex PCR; TCRdb has only the in-frame clones, and not every one. The table lists around 120,000 clones, 75% to 90% of them singletons. The receptor was isolated from a young man in good health and CMV-seropositive. The chain couples TRBV10-2 to TRBJ2-7; perhaps TRBD1 as D (5 bases). Sequenced material: PBMCs. The CDR3 sequence is CASGHYEQYF. Here the CDR3 DNA reads TGCGCCAGCGGACACTACGAGCAGTACTTC.